This is a list of T cell receptor beta chains from one sample in a study of beta chain features in type 1 diabetes. Assay: immunoSEQ multiplex PCR; the TCRdb copy retains only in-frame clones and omits some. Among just over 450,000 clones, around 28% were seen once, and the ten largest hold about 0.06%. The sample consisted of naive CD4+ T cells from blood. The source of these receptors is a man between 18 and 29 years old in good health. Both conserved end residues are trimmed from each CDR3. The order of the fields is J gene, V gene, CDR3 length, CDR3 protein.

TRBJ1-5 | TRBV29-1 | 13 | SVGASQESGQPQH
TRBJ2-1 | TRBV30 | 14 | AWSVPPGYSYNEQF
TRBJ2-5 | TRBV6-6 | 11 | ASKLAGRETQY
TRBJ1-5 | TRBV25-1 | 13 | ASSPPGVSNQPQH
TRBJ2-1 | TRBV5-1 | 13 | ASSLSLAAYNEQF
TRBJ2-6 | TRBV13 | 11 | ASSRSGANVLT
TRBJ2-1 | TRBV7-2 | 13 | ASRLETSGLGEQF
TRBJ2-1 | TRBV25-1 | 15 | ASSDSPPSSRVGEQF
TRBJ2-3 | TRBV10-3 | 15 | AISVRTGGSSTDAQY
TRBJ2-1 | TRBV15 | 13 | ATSRGIGLYNEQF
TRBJ1-1 | TRBV5-1 | 11 | ATRTGGNTEAF
TRBJ2-1 | TRBV6-1 | 14 | ASSELASGPYNEQF
TRBJ1-2 | TRBV29-1 | 11 | SGAGGAGYGYT
TRBJ1-3 | TRBV29-1 | 9 | SVQGGNTIY
TRBJ2-3 | TRBV30 | 11 | AWKGKGADTQY
TRBJ2-7 | TRBV5-1 | 12 | ASSLDRGHDEQY
TRBJ2-1 | TRBV30 | 13 | AWSLGTSVYNEQF
TRBJ2-1 | TRBV14 | 13 | ASSPARNRDNEQF
TRBJ2-5 | TRBV10-3 | 12 | AIRDSTGPETQY
TRBJ2-1 | TRBV25-1 | 14 | ASSGQQGAGYNEQF
TRBJ1-1 | TRBV30 | 12 | AWSPGEVNTEAF
TRBJ2-5 | TRBV30 | 12 | AWSVLAGRETQY
TRBJ2-1 | TRBV28 | 13 | ASSLPGLTRDEQF
TRBJ2-1 | TRBV6-5 | 13 | ASRKDRGTFNEQF
TRBJ1-2 | TRBV6-5 | 12 | ASSSPGSNGGYT
TRBJ2-4 | TRBV7-9 | 13 | ASSLGVGLQNIQY
TRBJ2-6 | TRBV10-3 | 15 | AISPETDRWGANVLT
TRBJ2-3 | TRBV4-1 | 17 | ASSQDGRVSGALTDTQY